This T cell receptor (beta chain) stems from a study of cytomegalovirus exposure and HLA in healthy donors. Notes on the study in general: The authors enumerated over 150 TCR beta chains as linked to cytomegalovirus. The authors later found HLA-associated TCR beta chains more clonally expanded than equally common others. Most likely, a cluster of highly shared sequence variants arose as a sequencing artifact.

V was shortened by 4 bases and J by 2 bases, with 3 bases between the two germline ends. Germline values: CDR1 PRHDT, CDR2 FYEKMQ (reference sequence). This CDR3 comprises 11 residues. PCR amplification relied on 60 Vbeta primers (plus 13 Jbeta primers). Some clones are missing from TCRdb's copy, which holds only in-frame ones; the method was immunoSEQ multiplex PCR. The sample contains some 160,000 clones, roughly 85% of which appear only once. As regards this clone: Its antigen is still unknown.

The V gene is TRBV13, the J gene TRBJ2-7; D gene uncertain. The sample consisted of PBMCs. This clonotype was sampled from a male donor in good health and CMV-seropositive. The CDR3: CASSSTYEQYF. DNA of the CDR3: TGTGCCAGCAGCTCAACCTACGAGCAGTACTTC.